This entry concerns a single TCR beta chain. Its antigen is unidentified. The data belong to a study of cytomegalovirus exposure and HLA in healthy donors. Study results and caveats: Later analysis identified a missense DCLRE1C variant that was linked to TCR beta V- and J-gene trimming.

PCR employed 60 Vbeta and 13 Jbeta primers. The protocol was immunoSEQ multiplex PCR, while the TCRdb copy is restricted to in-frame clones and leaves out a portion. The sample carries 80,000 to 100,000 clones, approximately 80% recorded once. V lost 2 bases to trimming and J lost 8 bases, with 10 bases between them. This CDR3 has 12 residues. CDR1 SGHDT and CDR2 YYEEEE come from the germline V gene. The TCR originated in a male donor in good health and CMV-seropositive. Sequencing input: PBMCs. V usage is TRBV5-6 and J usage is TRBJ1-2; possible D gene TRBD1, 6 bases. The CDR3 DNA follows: TGTGCCAGCAGCTTTACAGGGCAAGGCTACACCTTC. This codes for CASSFTGQGYTF.